Below, one TCR beta chain is given with its context. Its antigen is not known. A single record per CDR3 protein comes from TCRdb applying MiXCR to the reads. This table holds about 570,000 distinct CDR3 sequences, approximately 40% found once. The sample comes from a study of T cell repertoires in cytomegalovirus infection. Overall study: As its CMV epitopes, the study selected recently identified HLA-C-restricted and well-studied HLA-B-restricted targets. Signatures in public TCR beta sequences pointed to both CMV infection and matching HLA type.

Study-wide findings and caveats: Cumulative public TCR beta family frequency identified CMV carriers with the relevant HLA.

V shed 3 bases and J shed 0 bases, with 11 bases lying between them. The CDR3 spans 15 residues. Germline V gene sequence: CDR1 SGHAT, CDR2 FQNNGV. This sequence joins TRBV11-2 and TRBJ1-1; D is uncertain. The source was cultured PBMCs, collected from culture after CMV antigen stimulation. The clonotype originates from a human donor in good health (CMV status not recorded). Some clones in this sample may be carry-over from other donors' samples. The CDR3 DNA follows: TGTGCCAGCAGCTTTCGGAGGGAAATGAACACTGAAGCTTTCTTT. This encodes CASSFRREMNTEAFF.